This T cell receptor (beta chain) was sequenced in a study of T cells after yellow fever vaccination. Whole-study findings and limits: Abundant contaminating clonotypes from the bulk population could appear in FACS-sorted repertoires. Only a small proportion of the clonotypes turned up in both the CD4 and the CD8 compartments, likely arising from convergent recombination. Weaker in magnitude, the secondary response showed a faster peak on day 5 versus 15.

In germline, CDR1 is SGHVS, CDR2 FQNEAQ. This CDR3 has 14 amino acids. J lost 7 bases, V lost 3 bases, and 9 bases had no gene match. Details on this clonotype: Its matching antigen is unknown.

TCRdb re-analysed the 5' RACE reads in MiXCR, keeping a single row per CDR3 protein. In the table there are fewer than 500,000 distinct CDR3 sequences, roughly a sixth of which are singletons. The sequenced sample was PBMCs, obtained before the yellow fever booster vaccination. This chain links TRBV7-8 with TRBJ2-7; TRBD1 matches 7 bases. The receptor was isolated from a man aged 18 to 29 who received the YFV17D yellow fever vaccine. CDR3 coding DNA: TGTGCCAGCAGCTTTATCCAGGGGGAGACTGAGCAGTACTTC. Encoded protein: CASSFIQGETEQYF.